The present TCR beta chain was sequenced within a study of radiation and T cells in renal cell carcinoma. Turning to the study itself: Nephrectomy followed 15 Gy stereotactic body radiation by 4 weeks.

Overall study findings and caveats: From baseline, blood top tumor clonotypes peaked at 2 weeks post-radiation.

On this clone itself: As yet, its antigen is unknown.

Time point: baseline pretreatment blood. As to treatment: 15 Gy SBRT to primary tumor, nephrectomy 4 weeks later. The table came from immunoSEQ multiplex PCR; TCRdb's copy has only in-frame clones and leaves some out. Of 100,000 or so clones in the sample, 80% to 90% were seen once. Looked up from germline, CDR1 is SGHRS and CDR2 is YFSETQ. The CDR3 runs 14 residues. V gave up 2 bases and J gave up 5 bases, with 13 bases separating them. This chain uses TRBV5-1 with TRBJ2-5; D perhaps matches TRBD2 (5 bases). The sequencing here drew on blood, taken from a patient whose treatment included radiotherapy and nephrectomy. The clonotype comes from a man aged 50-59 years with renal cell carcinoma. The CDR3: CASSFRGSLETQYF. In DNA, the CDR3 is TGCGCCAGCAGCTTCCGTGGGAGCTTGGAGACCCAGTACTTC.